A single sample gave rise to the 26 T cell receptor beta chains below, sequenced in a study of neoadjuvant anti-PD-1 for oral cavity cancer. Using immunoSEQ multiplex PCR, the repertoire was profiled, and TCRdb retains in-frame clones only, with some absent. The sample yields around 7,000 clones, roughly 46% seen once. The starting material was tumor tissue, obtained before nivolumab (anti-PD-1) treatment. These receptors all stem from a person aged 35-79 years with oral cavity squamous cell carcinoma.

In its sample, this clone was seen a few times. The V and J genes are TRBV10-2 and TRBJ2-7, with D maybe TRBD1 (6 bases). CDR1 and CDR2 from the germline V gene are WSHSY and SAAADI. The CDR3 loop spans 11 amino acids. V lost 8 bases, J lost 2 bases, and 7 bases lay in between. The CDR3 nucleotides read TGCGCCAGCGGACAGACCTACGAGCAGTACTTC. Protein: CASGQTYEQYF.

In this sample, this clone turned up a few times. The chain uses TRBV10-3 and TRBJ2-7; D is unclear. The CDR3 is made up of 15 amino acids. CDR1 is ENHRY and CDR2 is SYGVKD in the germline V gene. Trimming left V 6 bases short and J 0 bases short, with 15 bases between. CDR3 nucleotides: TGTGCCATCAGGAAGGCGCCACCGAGCTCCTACGAGCAGTACTTC. Protein sequence: CAIRKAPPSSYEQYF.

By share, this clone ranks as medium-sized. V is TRBV15 and J is TRBJ2-7; the D gene is possibly TRBD2 (7 bases). V was shortened by 0 bases and J by 6 bases, with 15 bases between the two germline ends. This CDR3 comprises 15 residues. The germline V gene has CDR1 LNHNV and CDR2 YYDKDF (reference sequence). The CDR3 sequence: CATSRDFAGALEQYF. DNA for the CDR3: TGTGCCACCAGCAGAGATTTTGCGGGGGCCCTCGAGCAGTACTTC. Full variable domain (missing parts from reference TRBV15 and TRBJ2-7): DAMVIQNPRYQVTQFGKPVTLSCSQTLNHNVMYWYQQKSSQAPKLLFHYYDKDFNNEADTPDNFQSRRPNTSFCFLDIRSPGLGDTAMYLCATSRDFAGALEQYFGPGTRLTVT.

The chain carries TRBV6-5 and TRBJ2-3; D remains ambiguous. This CDR3 contains 14 residues. The germline V gene encodes CDR1 MNHEY and CDR2 SVGAGI. Trimming pared 7 bases from V and 1 base from J, leaving 12 bases between. CDR3 residues: CASTPIPGTDTQYF. For the CDR3, the DNA is TGTGCCAGCACCCCAATCCCAGGCACAGATACGCAGTATTTT.

The sample holds one count of this clone. CDR3 protein: CASSQGIGWSAGTEAFF. The CDR3 DNA reads TGTGCCAGCAGCCAGGGCATAGGGTGGTCGGCTGGGACTGAAGCTTTCTTT. V usage is TRBV14 and J usage is TRBJ1-1, with D unclear. Trimming removed 3 bases from V and 5 bases from J, with 22 bases in between. This CDR3 comprises 17 residues. The V gene's germline CDR1 is SGHDN and CDR2 FVKESK.

The chain has TRBV6-6 and TRBJ2-7, with D hard to call. Germline CDR1 is MNHNY and CDR2 is SVGAGI (reference sequence). With 2 bases removed from V and 6 bases from J, the gap between germline ends came to 5 bases. CDR3 length equals 11 residues. The CDR3 coding sequence is TGTGCCAGCAGTTACGGTGGCGAGCAGTACTTC. Amino acids: CASSYGGEQYF.

V usage is TRBV7-2 and J usage is TRBJ2-3; unclear D gene. Trimming removed 5 bases from V and 2 bases from J, with 11 bases in between. Germline assignment: CDR1 SGHTA and CDR2 FQGNSA. The length of the CDR3 is 14 residues. The CDR3 DNA follows: TGTGCCAGCAGCCCTGGGCGCAACACAGATACGCAGTATTTT. This translates into CASSPGRNTDTQYF.

This clone was observed a few times. This rearrangement joins TRBV6-1 to TRBJ2-7, with 10 bases fitting TRBD2. CDR3 length: 14 residues. CDR1 MNHNS and CDR2 SASEGT come from the germline V gene. With V trimmed by 5 bases and J by 2 bases, 3 bases remained unmatched. CDR3 residues: CASSILAGAYEQYF. In DNA form, the CDR3 reads TGTGCCAGCAGTATCCTAGCGGGGGCCTACGAGCAGTACTTC.

A word on this clone: Compared with germline, one end of the junction differs, possibly owing to a read error. The genes are TRBV5-1 and TRBJ2-1; D gene unclear. Germline-derived CDR1 and CDR2 are SGHRS and YFSETQ. The CDR3 spans 14 residues. CDR3 protein: CASSSSPDSDEQFF. The CDR3 nucleotides read TGCGCAAGCAGCTCCTCCCCGGATTCAGATGAGCAGTTCTTC.

This clone was seen a few times. The rearrangement joins TRBV5-8 to TRBJ2-2; D tentatively reads TRBD1 or TRBD2 (5 bases each). The CDR3 covers 17 residues. V lost 0 bases to trimming and J lost 3 bases, with 15 bases between them. Germline loops: CDR1 SGHTS, CDR2 YDEGEE. CDR3 DNA sequence: TGTGCCAGCAGCTTGGTCCGATCGGGGACGGACACCGGGGAGCTGTTTTTT. This gives the protein CASSLVRSGTDTGELFF.

This clone occurred a few times. The V gene is TRBV7-9, the J gene TRBJ1-1, with D possibly matching TRBD1 (5 bases). The CDR3 has 14 residues. Germline values: CDR1 SEHNR, CDR2 FQNEAQ (reference sequence). Trimming removed 3 bases at V and 6 bases at J, with 14 bases between. CDR3 sequence reads: CASSFRTTGAEAFF. The CDR3 DNA is TGTGCCAGCAGCTTCAGAACGACGGGGGCTGAAGCTTTCTTT.

The chain's CDR3 is CASSLGGLAGISSYEQYF. For the CDR3, the DNA is TGTGCCAGCAGTTTGGGGGGACTAGCGGGTATAAGCTCCTACGAGCAGTACTTC. This chain connects TRBV27 to TRBJ2-7, with 12 bases matching TRBD2. Looked up from germline, CDR1 is MNHEY and CDR2 is SMNVEV (reference sequence). J gave up 0 bases and V 3 bases, and 9 bases lay outside the gene matches. The CDR3 is made up of 18 amino acids.

The CDR3 bases are TGCGCCAGCCTTGGGAGGGGACCTGAAGCTTTCTTT. Translating gives CASLGRGPEAFF. V gene TRBV4-1 combines with J gene TRBJ1-1; D possibly corresponds to TRBD1 (5 bases). The germline gives CDR1 MGHRA, CDR2 YSYEKL. V shed 8 bases and J shed 6 bases, with 13 bases lying between them. The CDR3 loop spans 12 amino acids.

The genes are TRBV4-1 and TRBJ2-6; 7 nucleotides line up with TRBD2. The CDR3 consists of 21 residues. Germline trimming cut 4 bases from V and 0 bases from J; bases unmatched to any gene: 18. The germline CDR1 and CDR2 sequences are MGHRA and YSYEKL. The CDR3 region is CASSPRWSGRGIFSGANVLTF. The CDR3 nucleotides read TGCGCCAGCAGCCCTCGGTGGAGTGGGAGGGGCATTTTCTCTGGGGCCAACGTCCTGACTTTC.

CDR3 region: CASTDKTPNQPQHF. The DNA of the CDR3 is TGTGCCAGTACTGACAAAACCCCCAATCAGCCCCAGCATTTT. This sequence joins TRBV19 and TRBJ1-5, with D hard to call. The germline CDR1 and CDR2 sequences are LNHDA and SQIVND (reference sequence). Between the trimmed V and J ends, which lost 7 bases and 3 bases, there was a span of 13 bases. CDR3 size: 14 residues.

The J gene is TRBJ2-4, the V gene TRBV4-1; D is unresolved. V was shortened by 1 base and J by 5 bases, with 9 bases between the two germline ends. The germline V gene encodes CDR1 MGHRA and CDR2 YSYEKL. This CDR3 is built from 14 residues. The chain's CDR3 is CASSQVDGENIQYF. The DNA of the CDR3 is TGCGCCAGCAGCCAAGTGGACGGAGAAAACATTCAGTACTTC.

This rearrangement joins TRBV5-6 to TRBJ1-5, with D possibly being TRBD1 (6 bases). The germline V gene has CDR1 SGHDT and CDR2 YYEEEE. Trimming took 5 bases from V and 0 from J, leaving 12 bases between them. This CDR3 comprises 15 residues. CDR3 coding DNA: TGTGCCAGCAGTTTAGGGACATTTAGCAATCAGCCCCAGCATTTT. Translating gives CASSLGTFSNQPQHF.

This chain connects TRBV5-4 to TRBJ2-3, with 16 bases lining up with TRBD2. J was trimmed by 5 bases and V by 3 bases; bases with no gene match: 6. CDR3 length equals 17 residues. Germline CDR1 SGHNT, CDR2 YYREEE (reference sequence). In DNA form, the CDR3 reads TGTGCCAGCAGCTCAGGGACTAGCGGGGGGGCCGGAGATACGCAGTATTTT. Translation gives CASSSGTSGGAGDTQYF.

The rearrangement joins TRBV28 to TRBJ1-4; D unclear. The V end was cut by 5 bases, the J end by 4 bases, with 11 bases between. From germline, CDR1 is MDHEN and CDR2 SYDVKM. This CDR3 comprises 14 residues. The CDR3: CASSTVGYNEKLFF. DNA for the CDR3: TGTGCCAGCAGTACCGTAGGGTATAATGAAAAACTGTTTTTT.

The chain combines TRBV7-2 with TRBJ2-7, with D possibly being TRBD1 or TRBD2 (5 bases each). This CDR3 comprises 14 residues. The germline CDR1 and CDR2 sequences are SGHTA and FQGNSA. V lost 4 bases and J lost 6, with 16 bases in between. CDR3 amino acids: CASSSGWGSVEQYF. The CDR3 bases are TGTGCCAGCAGCTCGGGCTGGGGGTCCGTCGAGCAGTACTTC.

This clone was seen a handful of times. This sequence joins TRBV5-1 and TRBJ1-2; tentative D call: TRBD1 (6 bases). This CDR3 has 13 residues. Germline CDR1 SGHRS, CDR2 YFSETQ. V was clipped by 4 bases and J by 2 bases, with 9 bases between them. The CDR3 loop reads CASSKGGNYGYTF. The DNA for the CDR3 is TGCGCCAGCAGCAAGGGGGGCAACTATGGCTACACCTTC.

This chain connects TRBV6-5 to TRBJ2-2; 7 bases agree with TRBD1. CDR3 size: 15 residues. Germline V gene lookup returns CDR1 MNHEY and CDR2 SVGAGI. The junction had 7 bases not matched to a gene; V was cut back by 9 bases and J by 0 bases. The CDR3 DNA reads as TGTGCCAGTAACTCCGGGACAGCGAACACCGGGGAGCTGTTTTTT. It is translated as CASNSGTANTGELFF.

The chain has TRBV7-9 and TRBJ2-2; 9 bases agree with TRBD1. The V and J ends lost 5 bases and 7 bases, in that order; junction bases with no gene match: 14. CDR3 length: 17 amino acids. Germline CDR1 reads SEHNR; CDR2 reads FQNEAQ (reference sequence). In DNA, the CDR3 is TGTGCCAGCAGCCCTGGGACAGGGTTGGGATCTGGCGGGGAGCTGTTTTTT. Amino acids: CASSPGTGLGSGGELFF.

This chain joins TRBV4-3 and TRBJ1-1; no clear D. In germline, CDR1 is LGHNA, CDR2 YSLEER. This CDR3 is 13 amino acids long. V lost 0 bases to trimming and J lost 5 bases, with 7 bases between them. CDR3 region: CASSQESVTEAFF. DNA of the CDR3: TGCGCCAGCAGCCAAGAGTCTGTTACTGAAGCTTTCTTT.

This clone was counted only a few times. The chain joins TRBV2 to TRBJ2-2; tentative D call: TRBD1 (5 bases). The V end was cut by 5 bases, the J end by 2 bases, with 12 bases between. Germline loops: CDR1 SNHLY, CDR2 FYNNEI. This CDR3 has 15 residues. Here the CDR3 DNA reads TGTGCCAGCAGTCCCCTCGACAGTAACACCGGGGAGCTGTTTTTT. The encoded protein is CASSPLDSNTGELFF.

The V call is TRBV6-6, the J call TRBJ2-7, with a possible D match to TRBD2 (5 bases). V dropped 1 base and J dropped 6 bases, with 10 bases sitting between them. The CDR3 contains 13 residues. Per the germline V gene, CDR1 is MNHNY and CDR2 is SVGAGI (reference sequence). The CDR3 bases are TGTGCCAGCAGTTACTTAAGAGGGAGCGAGCAGTACTTC. It yields the protein CASSYLRGSEQYF.